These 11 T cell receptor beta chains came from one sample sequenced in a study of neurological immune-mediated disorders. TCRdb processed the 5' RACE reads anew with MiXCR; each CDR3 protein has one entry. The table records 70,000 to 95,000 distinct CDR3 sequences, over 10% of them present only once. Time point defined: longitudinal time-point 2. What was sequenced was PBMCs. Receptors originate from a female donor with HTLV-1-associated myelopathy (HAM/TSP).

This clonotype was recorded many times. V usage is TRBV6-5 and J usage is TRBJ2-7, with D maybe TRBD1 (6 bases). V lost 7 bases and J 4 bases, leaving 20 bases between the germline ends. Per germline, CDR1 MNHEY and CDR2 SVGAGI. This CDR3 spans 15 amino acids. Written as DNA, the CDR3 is TGTGCCAGCACCAGAGGGACATCAATCGGGTACGAGCAGTACTTC. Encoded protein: CASTRGTSIGYEQYF.

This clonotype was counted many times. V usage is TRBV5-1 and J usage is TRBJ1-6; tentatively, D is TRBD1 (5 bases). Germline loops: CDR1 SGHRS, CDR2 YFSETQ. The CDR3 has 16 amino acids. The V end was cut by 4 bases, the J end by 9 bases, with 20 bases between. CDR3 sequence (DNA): TGCGCCAGCAGCCCTGACGCGAAGACAGTATCTTCACCCCTCCACTTT. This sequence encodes CASSPDAKTVSSPLHF.

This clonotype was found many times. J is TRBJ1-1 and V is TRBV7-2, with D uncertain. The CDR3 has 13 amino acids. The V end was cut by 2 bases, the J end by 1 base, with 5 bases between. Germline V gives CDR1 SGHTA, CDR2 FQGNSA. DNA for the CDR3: TGTGCCAGCAGCTTATTCCCGAACACTGAAGCTTTCTTT. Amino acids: CASSLFPNTEAFF. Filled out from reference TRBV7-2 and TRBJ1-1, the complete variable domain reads GAGVSQSPSNKVTEKGKDVELRCDPISGHTALYWYRQSLGQGLEFLIYFQGNSAPDKSGLPSDRFSAERTGGSVSTLTIQRTQQEDSAVYLCASSLFPNTEAFFGQGTRLTVV.

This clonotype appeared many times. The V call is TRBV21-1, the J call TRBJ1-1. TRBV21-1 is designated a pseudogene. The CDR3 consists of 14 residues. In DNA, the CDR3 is TGTGCCAGCAGCGAGTTTAAGGAGAACACTGAAGCTTTCTTT. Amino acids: CASSEFKENTEAFF.

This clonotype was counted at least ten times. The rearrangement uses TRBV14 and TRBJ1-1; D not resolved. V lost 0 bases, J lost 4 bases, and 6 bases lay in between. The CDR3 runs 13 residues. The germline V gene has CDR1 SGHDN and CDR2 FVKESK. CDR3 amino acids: CASSQERGTEAFF. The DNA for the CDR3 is TGTGCCAGCAGCCAAGAGCGAGGCACTGAAGCTTTCTTT. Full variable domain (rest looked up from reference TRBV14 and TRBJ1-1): EAGVTQFPSHSVIEKGQTVTLRCDPISGHDNLYWYRRVMGKEIKFLLHFVKESKQDESGMPNNRFLAERTGGTYSTLKVQPAELEDSGVYFCASSQERGTEAFFGQGTRLTVV.

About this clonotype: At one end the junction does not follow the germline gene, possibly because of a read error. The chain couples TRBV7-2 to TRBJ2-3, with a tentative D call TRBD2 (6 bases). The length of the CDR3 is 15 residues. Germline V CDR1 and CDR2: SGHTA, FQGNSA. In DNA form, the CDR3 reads TGTGCCAGCAGCCCACCCGGGACTCTAACGGATAAGCAGTATTTT. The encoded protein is CASSPPGTLTDKQYF.

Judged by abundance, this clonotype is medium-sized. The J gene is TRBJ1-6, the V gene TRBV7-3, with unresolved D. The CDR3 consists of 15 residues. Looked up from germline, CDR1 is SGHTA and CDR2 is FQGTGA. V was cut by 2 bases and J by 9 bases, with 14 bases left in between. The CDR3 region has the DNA TGTGCCAGCAGCTTATCAAACCGCCCCGGTTCACCCCTCCACTTT. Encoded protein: CASSLSNRPGSPLHF.

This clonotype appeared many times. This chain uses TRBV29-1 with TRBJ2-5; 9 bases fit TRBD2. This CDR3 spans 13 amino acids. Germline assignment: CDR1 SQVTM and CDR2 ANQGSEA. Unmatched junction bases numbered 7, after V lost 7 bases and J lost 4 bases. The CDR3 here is CSARVAGAETQYF. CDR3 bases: TGCAGCGCCAGGGTAGCGGGAGCAGAGACCCAGTACTTC.

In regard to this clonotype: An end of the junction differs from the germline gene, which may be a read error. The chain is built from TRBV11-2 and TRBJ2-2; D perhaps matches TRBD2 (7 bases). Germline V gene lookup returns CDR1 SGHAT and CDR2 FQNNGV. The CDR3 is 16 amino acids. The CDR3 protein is CASSLVGGAWTGEQFF. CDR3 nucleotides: TGTGCCAGCAGCTTAGTTGGGGGGGCATGGACCGGGGAGCAGTTTTTT.

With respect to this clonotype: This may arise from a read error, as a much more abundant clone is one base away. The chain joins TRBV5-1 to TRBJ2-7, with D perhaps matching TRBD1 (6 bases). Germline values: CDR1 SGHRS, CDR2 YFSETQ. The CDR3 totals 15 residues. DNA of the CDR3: TGCGCCAACAGCTTGGGACATGTCCCGCTTTTGGAGCAGTACTTC. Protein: CANSLGHVPLLEQYF.

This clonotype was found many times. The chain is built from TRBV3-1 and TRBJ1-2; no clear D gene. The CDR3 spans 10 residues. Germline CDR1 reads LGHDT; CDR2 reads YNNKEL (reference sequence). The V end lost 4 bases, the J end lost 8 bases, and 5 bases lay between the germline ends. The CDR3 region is CASSPSGYTF. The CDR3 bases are TGTGCCAGCAGCCCTTCCGGCTACACCTTC.